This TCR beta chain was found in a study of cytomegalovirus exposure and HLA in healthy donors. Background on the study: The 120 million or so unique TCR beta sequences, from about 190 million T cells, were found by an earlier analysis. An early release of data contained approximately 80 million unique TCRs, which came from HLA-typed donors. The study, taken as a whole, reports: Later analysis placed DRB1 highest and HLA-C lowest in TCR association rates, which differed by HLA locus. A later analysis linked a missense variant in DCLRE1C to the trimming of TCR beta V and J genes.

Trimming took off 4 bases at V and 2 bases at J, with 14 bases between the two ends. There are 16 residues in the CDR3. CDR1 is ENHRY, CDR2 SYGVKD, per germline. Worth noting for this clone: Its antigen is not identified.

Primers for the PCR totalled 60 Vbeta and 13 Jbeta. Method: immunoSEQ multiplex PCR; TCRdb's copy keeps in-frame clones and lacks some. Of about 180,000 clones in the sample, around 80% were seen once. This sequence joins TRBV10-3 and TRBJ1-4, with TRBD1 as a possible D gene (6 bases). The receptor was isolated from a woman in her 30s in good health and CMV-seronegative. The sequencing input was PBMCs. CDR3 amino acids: CAISGGTQGTNEKLFF. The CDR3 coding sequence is TGTGCCATCAGTGGGGGTACCCAGGGGACTAATGAAAAACTGTTTTTT.